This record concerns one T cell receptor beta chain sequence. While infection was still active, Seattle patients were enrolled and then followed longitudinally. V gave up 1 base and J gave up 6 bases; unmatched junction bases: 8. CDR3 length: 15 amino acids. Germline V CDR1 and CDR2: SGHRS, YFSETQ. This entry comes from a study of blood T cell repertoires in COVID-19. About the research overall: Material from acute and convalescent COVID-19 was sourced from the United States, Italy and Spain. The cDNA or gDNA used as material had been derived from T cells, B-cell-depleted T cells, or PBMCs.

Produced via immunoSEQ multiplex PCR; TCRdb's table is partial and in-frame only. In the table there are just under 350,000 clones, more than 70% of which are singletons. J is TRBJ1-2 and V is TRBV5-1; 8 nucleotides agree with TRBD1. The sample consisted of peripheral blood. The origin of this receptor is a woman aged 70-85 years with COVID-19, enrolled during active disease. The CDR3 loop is CASSLIPDRADGYTF. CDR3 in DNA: TGCGCCAGCAGCTTGATACCGGACAGGGCCGATGGCTACACCTTC.